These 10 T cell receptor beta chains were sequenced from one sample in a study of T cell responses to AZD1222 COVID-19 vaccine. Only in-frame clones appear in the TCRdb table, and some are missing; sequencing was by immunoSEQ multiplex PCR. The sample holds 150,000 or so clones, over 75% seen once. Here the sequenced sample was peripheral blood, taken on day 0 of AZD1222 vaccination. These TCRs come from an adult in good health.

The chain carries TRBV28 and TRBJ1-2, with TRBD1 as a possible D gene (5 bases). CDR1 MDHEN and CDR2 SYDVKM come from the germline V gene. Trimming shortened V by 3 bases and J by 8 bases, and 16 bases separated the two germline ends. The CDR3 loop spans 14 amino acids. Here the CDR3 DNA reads TGTGCCAGCAGTTTTTCCGGGCCCCCAGGGGGCTACACCTTC. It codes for CASSFSGPPGGYTF.

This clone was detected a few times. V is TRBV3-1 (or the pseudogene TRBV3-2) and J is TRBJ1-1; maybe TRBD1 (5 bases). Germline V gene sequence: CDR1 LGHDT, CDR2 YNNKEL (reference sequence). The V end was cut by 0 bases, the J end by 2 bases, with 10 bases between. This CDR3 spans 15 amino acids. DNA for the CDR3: TGTGCCAGCAGCCAAGAGGGCAGGGCAAACACTGAAGCTTTCTTT. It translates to CASSQEGRANTEAFF.

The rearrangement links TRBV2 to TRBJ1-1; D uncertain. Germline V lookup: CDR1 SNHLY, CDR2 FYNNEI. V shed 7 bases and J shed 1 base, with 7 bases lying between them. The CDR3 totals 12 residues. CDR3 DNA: TGTGCCAGCACCAAGGAGAACACTGAAGCTTTCTTT. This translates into CASTKENTEAFF. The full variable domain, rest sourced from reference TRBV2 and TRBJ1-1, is EPEVTQTPSHQVTQMGQEVILRCVPISNHLYFYWYRQILGQKVEFLVSFYNNEISEKSEIFDDQFSVERPDGSNFTLKIRSTKLEDSAMYFCASTKENTEAFFGQGTRLTVV.

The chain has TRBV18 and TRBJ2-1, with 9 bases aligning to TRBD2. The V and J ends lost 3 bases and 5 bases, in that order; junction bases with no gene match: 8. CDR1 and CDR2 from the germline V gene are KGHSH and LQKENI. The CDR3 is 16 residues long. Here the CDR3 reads CASSPTTSGGDNEQFF. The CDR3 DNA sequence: TGTGCCAGCTCACCCACGACTAGCGGAGGGGACAATGAGCAGTTCTTC. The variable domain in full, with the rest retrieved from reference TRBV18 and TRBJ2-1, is NAGVMQNPRHLVRRRGQEARLRCSPMKGHSHVYWYRQLPEEGLKFMVYLQKENIIDESGMPKERFSAEFPKEGPSILRIQQVVRGDSAAYFCASSPTTSGGDNEQFFGPGTRLTVL.

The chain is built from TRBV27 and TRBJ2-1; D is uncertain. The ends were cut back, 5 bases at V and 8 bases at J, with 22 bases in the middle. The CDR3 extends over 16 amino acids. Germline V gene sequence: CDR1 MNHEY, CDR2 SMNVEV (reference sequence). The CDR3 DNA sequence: TGTGCCAGCAGTCCCCGTCCGCCTTCCCGTTCCCATGAGCAGTTCTTC. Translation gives CASSPRPPSRSHEQFF.

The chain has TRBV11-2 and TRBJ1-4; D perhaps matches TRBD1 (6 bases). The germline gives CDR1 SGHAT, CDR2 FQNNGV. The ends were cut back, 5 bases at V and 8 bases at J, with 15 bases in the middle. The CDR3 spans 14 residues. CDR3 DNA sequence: TGTGCCAGCAGCCCGGGGGCTGAGGGAGAAAAACTGTTTTTT. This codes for CASSPGAEGEKLFF.

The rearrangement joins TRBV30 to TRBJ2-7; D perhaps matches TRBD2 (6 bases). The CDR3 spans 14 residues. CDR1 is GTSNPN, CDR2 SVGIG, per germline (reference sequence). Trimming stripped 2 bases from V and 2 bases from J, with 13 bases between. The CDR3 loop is CAWSRLTSTYEQYF. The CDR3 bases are TGTGCCTGGAGTCGATTGACTAGTACCTACGAGCAGTACTTC. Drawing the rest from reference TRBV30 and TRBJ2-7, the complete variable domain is SQTIHQWPATLVQPVGSPLSLECTVEGTSNPNLYWYRQAAGRGLQLLFYSVGIGQISSEVPQNLSASRPQDRQFILSSKKLLLSDSGFYLCAWSRLTSTYEQYFGPGTRLTVT.

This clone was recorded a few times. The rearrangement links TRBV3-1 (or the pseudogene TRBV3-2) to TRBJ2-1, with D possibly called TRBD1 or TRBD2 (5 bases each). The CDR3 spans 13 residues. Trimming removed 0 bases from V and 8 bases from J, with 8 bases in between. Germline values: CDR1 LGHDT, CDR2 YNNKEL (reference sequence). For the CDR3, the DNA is TGTGCCAGCAGCCAAGATTTGGGGGATGAGCAGTTCTTC. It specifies CASSQDLGDEQFF.

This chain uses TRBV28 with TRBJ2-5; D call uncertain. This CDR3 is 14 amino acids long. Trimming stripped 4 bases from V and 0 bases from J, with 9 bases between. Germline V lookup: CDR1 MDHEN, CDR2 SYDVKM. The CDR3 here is CASSSSPYQETQYF. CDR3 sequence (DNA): TGTGCCAGCAGTTCCTCACCGTACCAAGAGACCCAGTACTTC. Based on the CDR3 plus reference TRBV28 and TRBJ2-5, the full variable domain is DVKVTQSSRYLVKRTGEKVFLECVQDMDHENMFWYRQDPGLGLRLIYFSYDVKMKEKGDIPEGYSVSREKKERFSLILESASTNQTSMYLCASSSSPYQETQYFGPGTRLLVL.

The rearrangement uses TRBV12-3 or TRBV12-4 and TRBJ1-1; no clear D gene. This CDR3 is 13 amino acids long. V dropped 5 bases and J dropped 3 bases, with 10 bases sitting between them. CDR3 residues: CASSPDTYTEAFF. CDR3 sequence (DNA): TGTGCCAGCAGTCCCGACACCTACACTGAAGCTTTCTTT.